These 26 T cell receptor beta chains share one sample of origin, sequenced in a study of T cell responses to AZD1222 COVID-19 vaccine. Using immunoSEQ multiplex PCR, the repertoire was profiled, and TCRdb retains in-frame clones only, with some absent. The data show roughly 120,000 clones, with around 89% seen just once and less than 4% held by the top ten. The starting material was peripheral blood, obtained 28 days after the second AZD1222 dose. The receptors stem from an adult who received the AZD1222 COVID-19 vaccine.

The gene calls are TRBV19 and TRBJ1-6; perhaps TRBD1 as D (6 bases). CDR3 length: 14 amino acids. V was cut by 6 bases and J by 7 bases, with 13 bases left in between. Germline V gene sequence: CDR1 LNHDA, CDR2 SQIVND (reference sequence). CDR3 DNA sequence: TGTGCCAGTAGCAATGACAGGTGGAATTCACCCCTCCACTTT. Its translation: CASSNDRWNSPLHF.

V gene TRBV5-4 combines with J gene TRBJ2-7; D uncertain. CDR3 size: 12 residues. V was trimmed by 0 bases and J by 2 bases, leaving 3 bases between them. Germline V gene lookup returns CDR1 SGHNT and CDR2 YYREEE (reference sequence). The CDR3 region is CASSLDTYEQYF. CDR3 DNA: TGTGCCAGCAGCTTGGACACCTACGAGCAGTACTTC. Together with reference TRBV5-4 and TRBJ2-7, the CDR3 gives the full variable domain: ETGVTQSPTHLIKTRGQQVTLRCSSQSGHNTVSWYQQALGQGPQFIFQYYREEENGRGNFPPRFSGLQFPNYSSELNVNALELDDSALYLCASSLDTYEQYFGPGTRLTVT.

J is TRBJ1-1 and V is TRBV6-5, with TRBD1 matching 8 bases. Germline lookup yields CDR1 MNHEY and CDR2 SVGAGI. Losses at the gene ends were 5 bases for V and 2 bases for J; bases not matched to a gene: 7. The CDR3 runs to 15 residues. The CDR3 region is CASSTAGTGNTEAFF. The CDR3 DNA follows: TGTGCCAGCAGTACAGCCGGGACAGGAAACACTGAAGCTTTCTTT.

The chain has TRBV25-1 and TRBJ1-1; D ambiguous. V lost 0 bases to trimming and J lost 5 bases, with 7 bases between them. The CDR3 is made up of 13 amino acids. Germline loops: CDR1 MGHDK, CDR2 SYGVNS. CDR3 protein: CASSEYKRTEAFF. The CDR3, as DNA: TGTGCCAGCAGTGAATATAAAAGGACTGAAGCTTTCTTT.

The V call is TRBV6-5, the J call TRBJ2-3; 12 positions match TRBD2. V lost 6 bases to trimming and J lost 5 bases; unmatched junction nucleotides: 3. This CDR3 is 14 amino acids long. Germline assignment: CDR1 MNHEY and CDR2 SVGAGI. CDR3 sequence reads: CASRPGLAGDTQYF. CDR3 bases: TGTGCCAGCAGGCCGGGACTAGCGGGAGATACGCAGTATTTT.

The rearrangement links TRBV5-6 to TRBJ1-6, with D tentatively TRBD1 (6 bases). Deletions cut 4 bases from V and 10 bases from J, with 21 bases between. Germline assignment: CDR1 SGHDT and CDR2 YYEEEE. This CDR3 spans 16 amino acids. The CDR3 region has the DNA TGTGCCAGCAGCCCAACAGGGAGGAGAGGAGACTCACCCCTCCACTTT. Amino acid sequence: CASSPTGRRGDSPLHF. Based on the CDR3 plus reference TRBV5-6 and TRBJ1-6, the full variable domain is DAGVTQSPTHLIKTRGQQVTLRCSPKSGHDTVSWYQQALGQGPQFIFQYYEEEERQRGNFPDRFSGHQFPNYSSELNVNALLLGDSALYLCASSPTGRRGDSPLHFGNGTRLTVT.

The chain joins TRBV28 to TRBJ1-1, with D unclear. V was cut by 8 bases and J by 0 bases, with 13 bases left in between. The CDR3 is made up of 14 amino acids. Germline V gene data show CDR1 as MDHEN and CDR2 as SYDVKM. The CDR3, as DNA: TGTGCCAGCCGTAAAGGAATATTGAACACTGAAGCTTTCTTT. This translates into CASRKGILNTEAFF.

For the CDR3, the DNA is TGTGCCAGCAGTTCATTACTAGCGGGGGGGAGCTACGAGCAGTACTTC. Encoded protein: CASSSLLAGGSYEQYF. This sequence joins TRBV6-5 and TRBJ2-7; 13 bases line up with TRBD2. Germline V lookup: CDR1 MNHEY, CDR2 SVGAGI. This CDR3 contains 16 residues. V was clipped by 4 bases and J by 3 bases; unmatched bases: 6.

CDR3 sequence (DNA): TGCAGCGTTACCCTGCAGGGTAGAAGAGACGAGCAGTACTTC. It yields the protein CSVTLQGRRDEQYF. The V gene is TRBV29-1, the J gene TRBJ2-7; TRBD1 might be the D (5 bases). V was cut by 5 bases and J by 5 bases, with 19 bases left in between. The CDR3 has 14 amino acids. Germline V CDR1 and CDR2: SQVTM, ANQGSEA.

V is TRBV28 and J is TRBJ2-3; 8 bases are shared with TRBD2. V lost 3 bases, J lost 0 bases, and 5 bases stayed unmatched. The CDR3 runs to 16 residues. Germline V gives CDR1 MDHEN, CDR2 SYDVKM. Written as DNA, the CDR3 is TGTGCCAGCAGTTTCCCTAGCGGGCGTAGCACAGATACGCAGTATTTT. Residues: CASSFPSGRSTDTQYF.

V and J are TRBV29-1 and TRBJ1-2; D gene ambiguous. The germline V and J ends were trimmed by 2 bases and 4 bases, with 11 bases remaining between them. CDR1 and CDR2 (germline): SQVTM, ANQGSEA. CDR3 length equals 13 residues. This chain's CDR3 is CSVELSPGYGYTF. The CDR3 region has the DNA TGCAGCGTTGAACTCTCGCCGGGCTATGGCTACACCTTC. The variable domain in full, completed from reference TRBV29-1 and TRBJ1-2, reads SAVISQKPSRDICQRGTSLTIQCQVDSQVTMMFWYRQQPGQSLTLIATANQGSEATYESGFVIDKFPISRPNLTFSTLTVSNMSPEDSSIYLCSVELSPGYGYTFGSGTRLTVV.

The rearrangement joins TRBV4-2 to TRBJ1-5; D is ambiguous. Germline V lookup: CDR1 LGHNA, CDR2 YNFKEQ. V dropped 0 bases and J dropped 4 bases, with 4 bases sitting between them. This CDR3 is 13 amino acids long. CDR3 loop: CASSQEENQPQHF. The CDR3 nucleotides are TGTGCCAGCAGCCAAGAAGAGAATCAGCCCCAGCATTTT.

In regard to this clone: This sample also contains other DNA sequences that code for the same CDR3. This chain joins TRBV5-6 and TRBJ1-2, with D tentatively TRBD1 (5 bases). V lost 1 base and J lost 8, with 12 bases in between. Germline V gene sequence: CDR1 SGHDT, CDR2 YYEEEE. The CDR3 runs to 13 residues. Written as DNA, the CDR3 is TGTGCCAGCAGCTTGAGGCAGGGAGACGGCTACACCTTC. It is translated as CASSLRQGDGYTF. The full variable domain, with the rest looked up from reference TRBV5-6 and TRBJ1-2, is DAGVTQSPTHLIKTRGQQVTLRCSPKSGHDTVSWYQQALGQGPQFIFQYYEEEERQRGNFPDRFSGHQFPNYSSELNVNALLLGDSALYLCASSLRQGDGYTFGSGTRLTVV.

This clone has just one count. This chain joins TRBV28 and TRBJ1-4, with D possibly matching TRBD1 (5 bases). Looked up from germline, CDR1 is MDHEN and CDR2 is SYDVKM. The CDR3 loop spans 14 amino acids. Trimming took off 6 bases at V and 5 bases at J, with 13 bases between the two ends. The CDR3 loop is CASRSSGGNEKLFF. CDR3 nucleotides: TGTGCCAGCAGATCCTCCGGGGGGAATGAAAAACTGTTTTTT.

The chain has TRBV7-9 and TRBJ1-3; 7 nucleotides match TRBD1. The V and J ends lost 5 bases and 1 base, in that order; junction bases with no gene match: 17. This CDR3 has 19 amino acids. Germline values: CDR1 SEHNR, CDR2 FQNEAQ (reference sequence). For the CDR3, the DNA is TGTGCCAGCAGCCGACTAACCTTCGGGACAGCAAGTTCTGGAAACACCATATATTTT. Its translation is CASSRLTFGTASSGNTIYF.

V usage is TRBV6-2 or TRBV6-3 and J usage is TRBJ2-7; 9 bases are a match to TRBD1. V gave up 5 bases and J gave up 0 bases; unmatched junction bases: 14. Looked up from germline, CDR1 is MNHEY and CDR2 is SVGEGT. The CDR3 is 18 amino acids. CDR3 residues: CASSTGTGFMRSSYEQYF. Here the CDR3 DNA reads TGTGCCAGCAGTACCGGGACAGGGTTTATGCGGAGCTCCTACGAGCAGTACTTC.

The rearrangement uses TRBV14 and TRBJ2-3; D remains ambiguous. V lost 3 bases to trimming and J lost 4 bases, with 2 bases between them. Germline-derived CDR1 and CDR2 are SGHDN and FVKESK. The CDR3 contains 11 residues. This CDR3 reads CASSHSDTQYF. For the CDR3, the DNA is TGTGCCAGCAGCCACTCAGATACGCAGTATTTT.

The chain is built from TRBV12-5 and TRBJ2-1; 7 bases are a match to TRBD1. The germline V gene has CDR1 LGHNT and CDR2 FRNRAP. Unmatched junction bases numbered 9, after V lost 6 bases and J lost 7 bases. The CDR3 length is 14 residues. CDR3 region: CASGPGQPGNEQFF. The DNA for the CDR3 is TGTGCTAGTGGCCCGGGACAGCCGGGGAATGAGCAGTTCTTC. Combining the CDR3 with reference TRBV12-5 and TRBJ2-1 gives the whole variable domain DARVTQTPRHKVTEMGQEVTMRCQPILGHNTVFWYRQTMMQGLELLAYFRNRAPLDDSGMPKDRFSAEMPDATLATLKIQPSEPRDSAVYFCASGPGQPGNEQFFGPGTRLTVL.

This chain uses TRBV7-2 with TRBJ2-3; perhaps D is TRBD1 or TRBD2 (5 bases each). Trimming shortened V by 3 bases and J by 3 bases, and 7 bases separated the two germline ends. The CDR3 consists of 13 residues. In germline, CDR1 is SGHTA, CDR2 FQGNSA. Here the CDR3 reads CASSLGRTDTQYF. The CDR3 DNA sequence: TGTGCCAGCAGCTTGGGACGGACAGATACGCAGTATTTT. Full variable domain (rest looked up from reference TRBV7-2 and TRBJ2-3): GAGVSQSPSNKVTEKGKDVELRCDPISGHTALYWYRQSLGQGLEFLIYFQGNSAPDKSGLPSDRFSAERTGGSVSTLTIQRTQQEDSAVYLCASSLGRTDTQYFGPGTRLTVL.

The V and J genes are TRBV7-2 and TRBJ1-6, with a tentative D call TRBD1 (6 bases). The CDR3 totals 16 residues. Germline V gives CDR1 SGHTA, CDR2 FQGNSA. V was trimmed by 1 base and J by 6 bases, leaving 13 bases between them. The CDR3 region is CASSLGPYRVNSPLHF. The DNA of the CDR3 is TGTGCCAGCAGCTTAGGGCCTTACAGGGTTAATTCACCCCTCCACTTT.

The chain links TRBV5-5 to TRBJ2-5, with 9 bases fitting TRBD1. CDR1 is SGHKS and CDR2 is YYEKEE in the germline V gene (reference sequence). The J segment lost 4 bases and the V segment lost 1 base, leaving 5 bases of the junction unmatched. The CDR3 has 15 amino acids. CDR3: CASSLLTGGAETQYF. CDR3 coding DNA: TGTGCCAGCAGCTTGTTGACAGGGGGTGCAGAGACCCAGTACTTC. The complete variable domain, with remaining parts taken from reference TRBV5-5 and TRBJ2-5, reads DAGVTQSPTHLIKTRGQQVTLRCSPISGHKSVSWYQQVLGQGPQFIFQYYEKEERGRGNFPDRFSARQFPNYSSELNVNALLLGDSALYLCASSLLTGGAETQYFGPGTRLLVL.

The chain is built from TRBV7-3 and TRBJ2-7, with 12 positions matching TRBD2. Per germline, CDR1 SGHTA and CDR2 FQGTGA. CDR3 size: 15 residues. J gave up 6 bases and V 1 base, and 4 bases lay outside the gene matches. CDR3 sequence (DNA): TGTGCCAGCAGCTTAATAGGACTAGCGGGACCCGAGCAGTACTTC. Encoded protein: CASSLIGLAGPEQYF. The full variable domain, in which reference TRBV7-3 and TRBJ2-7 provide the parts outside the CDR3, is GAGVSQTPSNKVTEKGKYVELRCDPISGHTALYWYRQSLGQGPEFLIYFQGTGAADDSGLPNDRFFAVRPEGSVSTLKIQRTERGDSAVYLCASSLIGLAGPEQYFGPGTRLTVT.

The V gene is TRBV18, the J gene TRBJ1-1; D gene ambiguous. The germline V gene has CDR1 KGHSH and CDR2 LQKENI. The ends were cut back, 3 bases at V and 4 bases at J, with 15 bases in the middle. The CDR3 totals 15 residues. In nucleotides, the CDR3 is TGTGCCAGCTCACCCTTAGAGGGTGTGGGCACTGAAGCTTTCTTT. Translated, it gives CASSPLEGVGTEAFF.

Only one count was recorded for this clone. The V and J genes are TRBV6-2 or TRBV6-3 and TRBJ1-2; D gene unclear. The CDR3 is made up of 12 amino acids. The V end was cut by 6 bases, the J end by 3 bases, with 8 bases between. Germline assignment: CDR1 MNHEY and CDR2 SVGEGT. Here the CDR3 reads CASSPTDYGYTF. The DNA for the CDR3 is TGTGCCAGCAGCCCGACCGACTATGGCTACACCTTC.

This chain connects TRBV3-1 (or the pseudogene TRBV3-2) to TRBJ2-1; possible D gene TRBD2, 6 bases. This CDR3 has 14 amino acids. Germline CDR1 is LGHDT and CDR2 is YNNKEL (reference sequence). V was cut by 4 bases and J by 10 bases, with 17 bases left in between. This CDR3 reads CASSPRTTAVEQFF. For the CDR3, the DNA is TGTGCCAGCAGCCCCCGGACTACGGCGGTGGAGCAGTTCTTC.

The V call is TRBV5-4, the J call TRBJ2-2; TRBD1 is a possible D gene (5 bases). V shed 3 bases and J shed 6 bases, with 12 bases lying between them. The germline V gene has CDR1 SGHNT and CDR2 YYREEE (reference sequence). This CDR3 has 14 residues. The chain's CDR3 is CASSSTVDAGELFF. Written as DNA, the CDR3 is TGTGCCAGCAGCTCGACAGTAGATGCCGGGGAGCTGTTTTTT.